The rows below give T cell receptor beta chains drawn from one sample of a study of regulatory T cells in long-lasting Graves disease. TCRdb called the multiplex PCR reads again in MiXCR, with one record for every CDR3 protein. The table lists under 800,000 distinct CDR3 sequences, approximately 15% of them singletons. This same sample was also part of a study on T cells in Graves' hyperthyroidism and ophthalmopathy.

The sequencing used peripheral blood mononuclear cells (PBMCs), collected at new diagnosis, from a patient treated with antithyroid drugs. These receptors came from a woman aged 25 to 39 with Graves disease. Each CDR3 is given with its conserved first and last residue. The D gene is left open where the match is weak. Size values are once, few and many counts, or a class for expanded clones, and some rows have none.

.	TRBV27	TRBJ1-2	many	CASSVSGQTISYGYTF	TGTGCCAGCAGCGTCTCTGGACAGACAATAAGCTATGGCTACACCTTC
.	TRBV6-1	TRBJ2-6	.	CASLGLSAGANVLTF	TGTGCCAGTTTAGGACTCAGCGCTGGGGCCAACGTCCTGACTTTC
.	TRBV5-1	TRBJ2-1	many	CASSPRSVGGPNNEQFF	TGCGCCAGCAGCCCACGCTCAGTTGGGGGCCCTAATAATGAGCAGTTCTTC
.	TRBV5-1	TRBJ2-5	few	CASSFIERETQYF	TGCGCCAGCAGCTTTATTGAGCGGGAGACCCAGTACTTC
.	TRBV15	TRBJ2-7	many	CATSKVLFSYEQYF	TGTGCCACCAGCAAAGTTCTGTTCTCCTACGAGCAGTACTTC
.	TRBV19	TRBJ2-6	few	CASSMEGTGANVLTF	TGTGCCAGTAGTATGGAGGGGACTGGGGCCAACGTCCTGACTTTC
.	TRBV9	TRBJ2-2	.	CASSAQGIGELFF	TGTGCCAGCAGCGCCCAGGGGATCGGGGAGCTGTTTTTT
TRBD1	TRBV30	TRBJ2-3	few	CAWRRGLTDTQYF	TGTGCCTGGAGAAGGGGGCTCACAGATACGCAGTATTTT
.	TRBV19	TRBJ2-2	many	CASTENTGELFF	TGTGCCAGTACCGAGAACACCGGGGAGCTGTTTTTT
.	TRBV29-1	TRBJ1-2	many	CSAKEGGVRRYGYTF	TGCAGCGCCAAAGAGGGGGGGGTGAGGCGCTATGGCTACACCTTC
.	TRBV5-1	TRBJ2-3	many	CASSLDGLTDTQYF	TGCGCCAGCAGCTTGGATGGATTAACAGATACGCAGTATTTT
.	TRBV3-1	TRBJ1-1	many	CASSLTQNTEAFF	TGTGCCAGCAGCTTAACTCAGAACACTGAAGCTTTCTTT
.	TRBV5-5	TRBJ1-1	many	CASTTSVNTEAFF	TGCGCCAGCACGACCAGCGTTAACACTGAAGCTTTCTTT
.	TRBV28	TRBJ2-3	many	CASTHGTSTDTQYF	TGTGCCAGCACCCATGGGACCAGCACAGATACGCAGTATTTT
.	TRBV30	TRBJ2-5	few	CAWGVEGTQYF	TGTGCCTGGGGGGTGGAGGGGACCCAGTACTTC
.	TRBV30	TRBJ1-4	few	CACLSQGSEKLFF	TGTGCCTGTCTGTCCCAGGGGTCTGAAAAACTGTTTTTT
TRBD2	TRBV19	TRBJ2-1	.	CASSIGSPSGRGREQFF	TGTGCCAGTAGTATCGGATCCCCTAGCGGGAGAGGTCGTGAGCAGTTCTTC
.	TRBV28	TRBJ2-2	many	CASSFEGTGELFF	TGTGCCAGCAGTTTCGAGGGCACCGGGGAGCTGTTTTTT
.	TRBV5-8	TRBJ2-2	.	CASSLAPSPTGELFF	TGTGCCAGCAGCTTGGCCCCAAGCCCCACCGGGGAGCTGTTTTTT
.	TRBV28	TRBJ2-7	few	CASSLEAAYYEQYF	TGTGCCAGCAGTTTAGAAGCAGCTTACTACGAGCAGTACTTC
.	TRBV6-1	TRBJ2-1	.	CASRPPGGWGEQFF	TGTGCCAGCAGACCCCCTGGCGGATGGGGTGAGCAGTTCTTC
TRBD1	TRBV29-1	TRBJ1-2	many	CSAMGQGGGYTF	TGCAGCGCTATGGGACAGGGGGGTGGCTACACCTTC
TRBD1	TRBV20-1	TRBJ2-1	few	CSAKQGASYNEQFF	TGCAGTGCAAAGCAGGGGGCGTCCTACAATGAGCAGTTCTTC
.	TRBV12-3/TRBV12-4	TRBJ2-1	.	CASSLAVRFGEQFF	TGTGCCAGCAGTTTAGCGGTCAGGTTCGGTGAGCAGTTCTTC
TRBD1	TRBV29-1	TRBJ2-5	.	CSGAGTGGPGRETQYF	TGCAGCGGCGCCGGGACAGGGGGCCCCGGGCGAGAGACCCAGTACTTC
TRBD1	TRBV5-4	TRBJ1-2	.	CASSLLGLGQDVRGYTF	TGTGCCAGCAGCTTGCTTGGATTGGGACAGGATGTCCGGGGCTACACCTTC
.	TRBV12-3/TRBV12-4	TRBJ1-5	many	CASSFGLGNQPQHF	TGTGCCAGCAGTTTCGGTCTGGGGAATCAGCCCCAGCATTTT
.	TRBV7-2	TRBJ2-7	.	CASSLIQQIRSYEQYF	TGTGCCAGCAGCTTAATCCAGCAGATCCGCTCCTACGAGCAGTACTTC
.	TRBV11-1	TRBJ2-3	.	CASSQDGRNTDTQYF	TGTGCCAGCAGCCAAGATGGGAGGAACACAGATACGCAGTATTTT
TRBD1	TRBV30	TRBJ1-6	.	CAWRLPDRDNSPLHF	TGTGCCTGGAGGCTTCCGGACAGGGATAATTCACCCCTCCACTTT
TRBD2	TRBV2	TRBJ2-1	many	CASRTSGSRKGNEQFF	TGTGCCAGCAGGACTAGCGGGAGCCGCAAGGGGAATGAGCAGTTCTTC
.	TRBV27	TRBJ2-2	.	CASSTLPGHLINTGELFF	TGTGCCAGCAGCACACTGCCAGGGCACCTGATTAACACCGGGGAGCTGTTTTTT
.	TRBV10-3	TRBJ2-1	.	CAISGRENEQFF	TGTGCCATCAGCGGCAGGGAAAATGAGCAGTTCTTC
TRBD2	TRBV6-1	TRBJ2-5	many	CASRGLAGGGSETQYF	TGTGCCAGCAGGGGACTAGCGGGAGGGGGGTCGGAGACCCAGTACTTC
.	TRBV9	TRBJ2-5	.	CASSVEEETQYF	TGTGCCAGCAGCGTAGAGGAAGAGACCCAGTACTTC
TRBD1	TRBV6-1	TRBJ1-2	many	CASSTAKGATYGYTF	TGTGCCAGCAGTACCGCGAAGGGGGCTACCTATGGCTACACCTTC
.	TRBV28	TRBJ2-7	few	CASSLDGGKESSYERYF	TGTGCCAGCAGTTTAGATGGCGGAAAGGAGAGCTCCTACGAGCGGTACTTC
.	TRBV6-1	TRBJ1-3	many	CASGSTLSGNTIYF	TGTGCCAGCGGCAGTACCCTCTCTGGAAACACCATATATTTT
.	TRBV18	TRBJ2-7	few	CASSQNAYEQYF	TGTGCCAGCTCACAAAACGCGTACGAGCAGTACTTC
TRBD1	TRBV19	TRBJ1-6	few	CASMGQGINSPLHF	TGTGCCAGTATGGGACAGGGAATTAATTCACCCCTCCACTTT
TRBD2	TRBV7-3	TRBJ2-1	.	CASSLRLAGDEQFF	TGTGCCAGCAGCTTAAGGCTAGCGGGGGATGAGCAGTTCTTC
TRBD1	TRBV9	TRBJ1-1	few	CASSVVWGTGGMSTEAFF	TGTGCCAGCAGCGTAGTGTGGGGGACAGGGGGGATGAGCACTGAAGCTTTCTTT
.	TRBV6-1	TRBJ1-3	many	CASIELGGNTIYF	TGTGCCAGCATTGAATTGGGAGGAAACACCATATATTTT
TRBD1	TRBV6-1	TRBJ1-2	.	CASSPGQIIKGSYGYTF	TGTGCCAGCAGTCCGGGACAGATAATTAAGGGATCCTATGGCTACACCTTC
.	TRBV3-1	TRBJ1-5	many	CASSQGQSNQPQHF	TGTGCCAGCAGCCAAGGACAGAGCAATCAGCCCCAGCATTTT
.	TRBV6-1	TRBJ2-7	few	CASSDPTHSGRYEQYF	TGTGCCAGCAGTGATCCCACCCATAGTGGCCGGTACGAGCAGTACTTC
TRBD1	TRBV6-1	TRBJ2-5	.	CASRAGGAGETQYF	TGTGCCAGCAGGGCAGGGGGCGCGGGGGAGACCCAGTACTTC
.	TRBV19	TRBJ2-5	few	CASSYGLQETQYF	TGTGCCAGTAGTTACGGCCTCCAAGAGACCCAGTACTTC